Shown below are 5 T cell receptor beta chains from a single sample sequenced in a study of metastatic and nonmetastatic thyroid tumors. No patient received treatment before thyroid surgery. MiXCR re-clonotyped the PCR reads for TCRdb. The profile shows 15,000 to 20,000 clones, about a quarter of them singletons. Sequenced: blood. The source is a female donor with papillary thyroid cancer or a benign thyroid nodule (not recorded which). Some clones in this sample may be carry-over from other donors' samples.

By share of the sample, this clone is medium-sized. The J gene is TRBJ2-5, the V gene TRBV24-1; D gene ambiguous. From germline, CDR1 is KGHDR and CDR2 SFDVKD. Trimming removed 4 bases at V and 1 base at J, with 12 bases between. The CDR3 is 15 amino acids. CDR3 DNA: TGTGCCACCAGTGACCAAACAAAAACCCAAGAGACCCAGTACTTC. This gives the protein CATSDQTKTQETQYF.

This clone was counted only a few times. A read error may be the cause here, since a much bigger clone is one base away. V is TRBV30 and J is TRBJ1-1; D not certain. This CDR3 region has 12 residues. Trimming stripped 2 bases from V and 7 bases from J, with 11 bases between. Germline CDR1 and CDR2: GTSNPN and SVGIG (reference sequence). The CDR3 DNA sequence: TGTGCCTGGAGTAAGATATGGGTTGAAGCTTTCTTT. The encoded protein is CAWSKIWVEAFF.

In its sample, this clone was seen a few times. The chain carries TRBV2 and TRBJ1-2; D unclear. CDR1 is SNHLY and CDR2 is FYNNEI in the germline V gene. V was shortened by 6 bases and J by 10 bases, with 15 bases between the two germline ends. The CDR3 is 12 residues long. CDR3 nucleotide sequence: TGTGCCAGCAGCCCGACTAACTATTTCTACACCTTC. Translated: CASSPTNYFYTF.

The V and J genes are TRBV11-2 and TRBJ2-1, with unresolved D. Per germline, CDR1 SGHAT and CDR2 FQNNGV. V was pared by 0 bases and J by 7 bases, with 13 bases between. This CDR3 region has 15 residues. DNA of the CDR3: TGTGCCAGCAGCTTAGACGGTGCTGCTGTTAATGAGCAGTTCTTC. As protein: CASSLDGAAVNEQFF.

V and J are TRBV13 and TRBJ2-7, with D possibly being TRBD2 (6 bases). V was trimmed by 0 bases and J by 5 bases, leaving 8 bases between them. The CDR3 totals 13 residues. The germline V gene encodes CDR1 PRHDT and CDR2 FYEKMQ (reference sequence). CDR3 amino acids: CASSLGTGDEQYF. The CDR3 coding sequence is TGTGCCAGCAGCTTAGGGACGGGAGACGAGCAGTACTTC.